The rows below give T cell receptor beta chains drawn from one sample of a study of blood T cell repertoires in COVID-19. Sequencing was performed with immunoSEQ multiplex PCR; in TCRdb, only in-frame clones are kept and a portion is missing. The sample consists of about 280,000 clones, approximately 85% of them appearing once. Sequencing was done on a sample of peripheral blood. The receptor set was obtained from a woman in her 70s with acute or convalescent COVID-19. CDR3s include the opening cysteine and the closing phenylalanine or tryptophan. D genes are given only for firm matches. Size tells how often a clone was seen (once, few, many) or the class of an expanded clone, and some rows leave it out.

TRBJ2-2	.	TRBV24-1	.	CATSDLHSREELFF	TGTGCCACCAGTGATTTACACTCCCGGGAGGAGCTGTTTTTT
TRBJ2-7	.	TRBV2	.	CASRMTSQAYEQYF	TGTGCCAGCAGGATGACTAGTCAAGCCTACGAGCAGTACTTC
TRBJ1-2	.	TRBV5-4	.	CASAFDRTTNYGYTF	TGTGCCAGCGCTTTTGACAGGACGACCAACTATGGCTACACCTTC
TRBJ2-7	.	TRBV3-1/TRBV3-2	TRBD2	CASSSAGGRSEQYF	TGTGCCAGCAGCAGTGCGGGGGGGCGTAGCGAGCAGTACTTC
TRBJ2-7	.	TRBV30	TRBD1	CAGKIPGQGFREQYF	TGTGCCGGAAAAATCCCGGGACAGGGGTTTCGCGAGCAGTACTTC
TRBJ1-4	.	TRBV5-1	.	CASSLVAGSEEKLFF	TGCGCCAGCAGCTTGGTGGCAGGGTCGGAGGAAAAACTGTTTTTT
TRBJ1-3	.	TRBV10-3	.	CAIRPTGPLTIYF	TGTGCCATCAGACCGACAGGACCACTGACCATATATTTT
TRBJ2-5	few	TRBV9	.	CASSVGGGGQRETQYF	TGTGCCAGCAGCGTAGGGGGCGGAGGACAGCGGGAGACCCAGTACTTC
TRBJ2-2	.	TRBV4-1	.	CASSSFGYRRDTGELFF	TGCGCCAGCAGCTCCTTCGGGTACAGGAGAGACACCGGGGAGCTGTTTTTT
TRBJ2-5	.	TRBV3-1/TRBV3-2	.	CASSQDAGWIGTQYF	TGTGCCAGCAGCCAAGATGCGGGGTGGATTGGGACCCAGTACTTC
TRBJ2-3	.	TRBV30	TRBD2	CAWSVLAGGTDTQYF	TGTGCCTGGAGTGTACTAGCGGGGGGCACAGATACGCAGTATTTT
TRBJ1-3	.	TRBV3-1/TRBV3-2	.	CASSISGNTIYF	TGTGCCAGCAGTATTTCTGGAAACACCATATATTTT
TRBJ2-5	few	TRBV6-6	TRBD1	CASSPTGAGTQYF	TGTGCCAGCAGTCCGACAGGGGCCGGGACCCAGTACTTC
TRBJ2-5	.	TRBV29-1	.	CSGSGVRETQYF	TGCAGCGGGTCCGGGGTCCGGGAGACCCAGTACTTC
TRBJ2-3	.	TRBV5-1	.	CASSLGQLGTDTQYF	TGCGCCAGCAGCTTGGGGCAGTTGGGCACAGATACGCAGTATTTT
TRBJ1-5	.	TRBV10-3	.	CAISASNQPQHF	TGTGCCATCAGTGCCAGTAATCAGCCCCAGCATTTT
TRBJ1-3	.	TRBV5-6	.	CASSLGVAGGPGNTIYF	TGTGCCAGCAGCTTGGGTGTGGCAGGAGGGCCTGGAAACACCATATATTTT
TRBJ2-2	.	TRBV7-9	TRBD2	CASSFPLAGTNTGELFF	TGTGCCAGCAGCTTTCCCCTAGCGGGGACGAACACCGGGGAGCTGTTTTTT
TRBJ1-1	.	TRBV11-1	.	CASSPRGRVNTEAFF	TGTGCCAGCAGCCCGCGCGGGCGGGTGAACACTGAAGCTTTCTTT
TRBJ2-3	.	TRBV20-1	TRBD2	CSASGPGLANRDTQYF	TGCAGTGCTAGTGGTCCGGGACTAGCGAATCGAGATACGCAGTATTTT
TRBJ2-7	.	TRBV11-2	.	CASSFRPEDQYEQYF	TGTGCCAGCAGCTTCAGGCCGGAGGACCAATACGAGCAGTACTTC
TRBJ2-5	.	TRBV5-1	TRBD2	CASSSRLAEQETQYF	TGCGCCAGCAGCTCCCGACTAGCGGAACAAGAGACCCAGTACTTC
TRBJ2-2	once	TRBV16	.	CASSRGWNTGELFF	TGTGCCAGCAGCCGAGGGTGGAACACCGGGGAGCTGTTTTTT
TRBJ1-6	.	TRBV5-1	.	CASSLAPGAESPLHF	TGCGCCAGCAGCTTGGCCCCGGGAGCGGAGTCACCCCTCCACTTT
TRBJ1-1	.	TRBV6-5	.	CASSYDRGQGTEAFF	TGTGCCAGCAGTTACGATCGAGGCCAGGGGACTGAAGCTTTCTTT
TRBJ2-5	.	TRBV3-1/TRBV3-2	.	CASSQGRLAGTQYF	TGTGCCAGCAGCCAAGGGCGTCTAGCCGGGACCCAGTACTTC
TRBJ2-3	.	TRBV27	TRBD2	CASRQGLVGTDTQYF	TGTGCCAGCAGACAAGGACTAGTTGGAACAGATACGCAGTATTTT
TRBJ2-7	.	TRBV30	TRBD2	CAFGGTSNFEQYF	TGTGCCTTCGGGGGGACTAGCAATTTCGAGCAGTACTTC
TRBJ2-5	few	TRBV18	TRBD2	CASSRPGGLAFLETQYF	TGTGCCAGCTCACGACCAGGCGGACTAGCATTCCTGGAGACCCAGTACTTC
TRBJ2-5	.	TRBV7-2	TRBD2	CASSLAPGGGGLGTQYF	TGTGCCAGCAGCTTAGCGCCTGGTGGCGGGGGGCTGGGGACCCAGTACTTC
TRBJ1-1	.	TRBV7-8	.	CASSLVYPGNTEAFF	TGTGCCAGCAGCTTAGTGTATCCGGGGAACACTGAAGCTTTCTTT
TRBJ2-3	.	TRBV5-4	TRBD2	CASSLVWTSGGADTQYF	TGTGCCAGCAGCTTGGTGTGGACTAGCGGGGGGGCAGATACGCAGTATTTT
TRBJ1-2	.	TRBV25-1	TRBD1	CASSGSDRGATFYGYTF	TGTGCCAGCAGTGGATCGGACAGGGGAGCGACATTCTATGGCTACACCTTC
TRBJ1-5	.	TRBV6-1	.	CASSDRARNQPQHF	TGTGCCAGCAGTGACAGGGCTCGGAATCAGCCCCAGCATTTT
TRBJ2-7	few	TRBV7-9	TRBD1	CASSEGQSYEQYF	TGTGCCAGCAGCGAGGGACAGTCCTACGAGCAGTACTTC